The sequence of this T cell receptor (beta chain) was determined in a study of blood T cell repertoires in COVID-19. Germline CDR1 reads SGHRS; CDR2 reads YFSETQ. V shed 4 bases, J shed 5 bases, and the junction held 16 bases outside the gene matches. CDR3 length: 17 residues. Only in-frame clones appear in the TCRdb table, and some are missing; sequencing was by immunoSEQ multiplex PCR. The sample comprises around 140,000 clones, about 90% of which are singletons, and approximately 4% rests with the top ten. This receptor was identified in a middle-aged woman who had been exposed to COVID-19. This chain joins TRBV5-1 and TRBJ1-2; 8 bases are shared with TRBD1. Sequencing used PBMCs or T cells enriched from blood (not recorded which). The CDR3 nucleotides are TGCGCCAGCAGCCGAGAAGGACAGGGTGGAAACTCATATGGCTACACCTTC. Amino acid sequence: CASSREGQGGNSYGYTF.